The sequence of this T cell receptor beta chain was determined in a study of T cell responses to AZD1222 COVID-19 vaccine. The data were produced by immunoSEQ multiplex PCR, yet TCRdb's version contains in-frame clones alone and is incomplete. The sample gives about 96,000 clones, 85% to 90% of which show up once; 26% is in the top ten. Sequencing was performed on peripheral blood, taken on day 0 of AZD1222 vaccination. This TCR derives from an adult in good health.

DNA of the CDR3: TGTGCCAGCAAGGGAGGATTGCCGGCCGGGGAGCTGTTTTTT. Protein sequence: CASKGGLPAGELFF. The chain uses TRBV2 and TRBJ2-2; the D gene is possibly TRBD2 (6 bases). Between the trimmed V and J ends, which lost 7 bases and 6 bases, there was a span of 15 bases. This CDR3 has 14 amino acids. CDR1 is SNHLY, CDR2 FYNNEI, per germline.